This T cell receptor beta chain was recorded in a study of graft-versus-host responses after intestinal transplantation (dated by TCRdb to about 2021). In the study overall: The transplants that recipients received were multivisceral, liver-intestinal, or isolated intestinal. Donor T cell macrochimerism was defined as a peak of at least 4% donor T cells among recipient peripheral blood mononuclear cells. All recipients received anti-thymocyte globulin induction followed by maintenance tacrolimus and steroids for approximately 3 years. Samples from a few later patients were sequenced in-house on an Illumina MiSeq with MiXCR processing rather than by the commercial service. Graft-versus-host and host-versus-graft alloreactive T cell clones were tracked in the graft, circulation and bone marrow after intestinal transplantation using bulk TCR-beta CDR3 sequencing. A cohort of around 25 intestinal transplant recipients, including one retransplant, was enrolled, and a few patients lacking pretransplant specimens were excluded. Alloreactive clones were identified by sequencing pre-transplant mixed lymphocyte reaction products and comparing them with unstimulated pre-transplant donor and recipient T cells. What the study reported, not specific to this receptor: The conclusions were limited by the relatively low number and heterogeneity of the intestinal transplant patients. Early after transplant, peak levels of circulating GvH clones were associated with declines in HvG clones. GvH clones were detected in recipient bone marrow, and some of these GvH clones were observed earlier in ileal mucosa or blood, consistent with an intestinal mucosal origin. In the allografts of patients with donor T cell macrochimerism, GvH to HvG T cell clonal ratios were high.

To prepare the library, the immunoSEQ multiplex PCR assay was applied. In most patients, genomic DNA was isolated using the Qiagen DNeasy Blood and Tissue Kit and sent frozen to Adaptive Biotechnologies for TCR sequencing. Adaptive Biotechnologies carried out high-throughput TCR-beta CDR3 sequencing of genomic DNA for most patients. As for how the authors treated the data: Adaptive's ImmunoSEQ software was the source of the TCR sequencing data for 18 patients, while a few other patients were processed with MiXCR and VDJtools. CD4 versus CD8 sorting errors were corrected by removing sequences found in both subsets at a frequency ratio below 5:1. Because the origin of CDR3 nucleotide sequences shared between donor and recipient could not be assigned, those sequences were removed. To be classed as alloreactive, a clone needed at least 2-fold expansion over unstimulated cells and a minimum CFSE-low frequency of 0.002% (template counts) or 0.001% (read counts). Clones detected in sequenced pre-transplant spleen, lymph node, or MLR CFSE-low populations of the donor or recipient were defined as mappable. Cumulative frequency of alloreactive clones was calculated as a percentage of all sequences weighted by copy number. Sourced from immuneACCESS, this table was stored by TCRdb with only in-frame sequences that have V and J called. A share of the clones is absent; for the studies checked, an unresolved V gene accounts for under half, and the remainder has no known explanation. D and trimming come from the DNA, and the V and J calls and clone size come from that table. The sample profile shows just over 9,000 clones; roughly a third of them were found once. Roughly 3% of the sample is in the top ten clones.

This clone is characterized as medium-sized (0.01 to 0.1%). There are no base qualities to consult, and no much larger clone falls within one base. CDR1 and CDR2 are drawn from the germline V gene: SGHTA, FQGTGA. The CDR3 numbers 13 residues from cysteine through phenylalanine. The retained sequence is limited to the CDR3, 39 bases, with the frame set at the first base. V gives up 5 bases and J gives up 10 bases, and the segment between their germline ends measures 12 bases. The time point label here, explained by the study, means: cells obtained before transplantation from donor or recipient. In the mixed lymphocyte reactions, about 200,000 CFSE-labeled pre-transplant responders were plated with about 200,000 irradiated violet-dye-labeled stimulators and cultured for roughly six days. Proliferating CD3+CD4+CFSE-low and CD3+CD8+CFSE-low responder cells were FACS-sorted on a BD Influx sorter after the mixed lymphocyte reaction.

The chain was built from TRBV7-3 and TRBJ1-6; the D gene remains uncertain. The clonotype originates from a human patient who was an organ donor for intestinal transplantation. Sequences were derived from alloreactive CD8+ T cells from a mixed lymphocyte reaction culture, sampled before transplantation. Reading the label with the study, this specimen's cell subset or site is: CFSE-low proliferating T cells sorted from roughly 6-day pre-transplant mixed lymphocyte reaction (GvH or HvG direction). The CDR3 here reads CASSQAGNSPLHF. The DNA reads as follows: TGTGCCAGCAGCCAAGCGGGTAACTCACCCCTCCACTTT.